These 29 T cell receptor beta chains were sequenced from one sample in a study of T cells in Graves' hyperthyroidism and ophthalmopathy (dated by TCRdb to about 2019). The library was prepared using multiplex PCR. TCRdb names Illumina HiSeq 2000 as the instrument used. TCR beta CDR3 regions were amplified from RNA transcripts. The TCR CDR3 was subjected to a first round of RT-PCR using the HTBI primer set and the Qiagen OneStep RT-PCR kit. TCRdb reprocessing: public reads trimmed at Q25 with fastp, clones called with MiXCR, in-frame beta chains kept. Rows are combined by CDR3 protein, so each entry shows the most common genes and DNA. The sample data list around 300,000 distinct CDR3 sequences, and about 14% of these were observed just once. The biggest ten clones account for around 25% of the sample. The sequenced material came from blood. The receptors were gathered from a woman in her twenties or thirties with Graves' hyperthyroidism.

This clonotype appeared many times. The chain uses TRBV20-1 and TRBJ2-7; 10 bases map to TRBD1. Germline assignment: CDR1 DFQATT and CDR2 SNEGSKA (reference sequence). The V and J ends lost 5 bases and 3 bases, in that order; junction bases with no gene match: 7. The CDR3 has 14 amino acids. As DNA, the CDR3 is TGCAGTGCTCCGACCGGGACAGGGGTCTACGAGCAGTACTTC. Protein: CSAPTGTGVYEQYF.

This clonotype was seen repeatedly, ten times or more. The rearrangement joins TRBV7-6 to TRBJ2-3; 10 bases agree with TRBD2. The CDR3 is 18 residues long. V lost 2 bases to trimming and J lost 1 base; unmatched junction nucleotides: 9. Germline V CDR1 and CDR2: SGHVS, FNYEAQ. The chain's CDR3 is CASSLIGLAGAGTDTQYF. The CDR3 bases are TGTGCCAGCAGCTTAATTGGCCTAGCGGGAGCTGGCACAGATACGCAGTATTTT.

This clonotype came up many times. This chain uses TRBV28 with TRBJ2-4; 10 nucleotides agree with TRBD2. This CDR3 is 16 amino acids long. Germline V lookup: CDR1 MDHEN, CDR2 SYDVKM. The trim removed 6 bases at V and 3 bases at J, leaving 8 bases unmatched. The CDR3 loop reads CASRASGSGVKNIQYF. CDR3 sequence (DNA): TGTGCCAGCAGGGCTAGCGGGAGTGGGGTCAAAAACATTCAGTACTTC.

This clonotype was recorded many times. The V gene is TRBV7-2, the J gene TRBJ1-2; tentatively, D is TRBD1 (6 bases). V lost 5 bases and J lost 4, with 11 bases in between. The CDR3 covers 13 residues. Germline CDR1 and CDR2: SGHTA and FQGNSA. The DNA of the CDR3 is TGTGCCAGCAGCGGACAGACCAGCTATGGCTACACCTTC. It encodes CASSGQTSYGYTF.

This clonotype showed up many times. The chain recombines TRBV28 with TRBJ2-3; D is uncertain. Germline V gene data show CDR1 as MDHEN and CDR2 as SYDVKM. This CDR3 is built from 13 residues. The ends were cut back, 6 bases at V and 0 bases at J, with 7 bases in the middle. The DNA of the CDR3 is TGTGCCAGCAGGCAAGGGAGCACAGATACGCAGTATTTT. It yields the protein CASRQGSTDTQYF.

This rearrangement joins TRBV7-2 to TRBJ2-7; 11 nucleotides match TRBD2. Germline values: CDR1 SGHTA, CDR2 FQGNSA. The CDR3 runs to 13 residues. Trimming cost V 7 bases and J 3 bases; bases outside gene matches: 2. The CDR3 sequence is CASTGTSGYEQYF. As DNA, the CDR3 is TGTGCCAGCACGGGGACTAGCGGCTACGAGCAGTACTTC.

This clonotype appeared a single time. An end of the junction differs from the germline gene, which may be a read error. V usage is TRBV13 and J usage is TRBJ2-7, with 10 positions matching TRBD2. Looked up from germline, CDR1 is PRHDT and CDR2 is FYEKMQ (reference sequence). The CDR3 contains 15 residues. This chain's CDR3 is CASSPSGRVSHEQYF. CDR3 coding DNA: TGTGCCAGCAGCCCTAGCGGGAGAGTCTCCCACGAGCAGTACTTC.

A note on this clonotype: Just one base apart from a much larger clone, this may be a read error. Because it lacks the conserved phenylalanine or tryptophan at the end, this CDR3 is likely a read error. CDR3 nucleotides: TGTGCCATCAACTACGGGAGATTTTACGAGCAGTACTCC. As protein: CAINYGRFYEQYS. The chain carries TRBV10-3 and TRBJ2-7; the D gene is possibly TRBD2 (6 bases). Between the trimmed V and J ends, which lost 7 bases and 4 bases, there was a span of 14 bases. This CDR3 region has 13 residues. Per the germline V gene, CDR1 is ENHRY and CDR2 is SYGVKD.

The CDR3 sequence: CASSCGGSGGNEQFF. The CDR3 DNA is TGTGCCAGCAGTTGCGGGGGGTCAGGGGGCAATGAGCAGTTCTTC. J is TRBJ2-1 and V is TRBV6-5, with D possibly TRBD2 on 8 matching bases. Germline V lookup: CDR1 MNHEY, CDR2 SVGAGI. The CDR3 consists of 15 residues. The ends were cut back, 4 bases at V and 6 bases at J, with 16 bases in the middle.

A few counts support this clonotype. The V gene is TRBV7-9, the J gene TRBJ2-1; 13 bases line up with TRBD2. The CDR3 loop spans 17 amino acids. Germline CDR1 reads SEHNR; CDR2 reads FQNEAQ (reference sequence). The ends lost 5 bases at V and 2 bases at J; junction bases unmatched: 6. The chain's CDR3 is CASSVLGTSGAYNEQFF. CDR3 nucleotide sequence: TGTGCCAGCAGCGTCCTAGGGACTAGCGGGGCCTACAATGAGCAGTTCTTC.

This clonotype occurred many times. The rearrangement links TRBV12-3 or TRBV12-4 to TRBJ1-1, with a tentative D call TRBD1 (5 bases). V was trimmed by 3 bases and J by 11 bases, leaving 22 bases between them. The CDR3 is 15 residues long. CDR3 residues: CASSFLNPGRQMAFF. CDR3 nucleotides: TGTGCCAGCAGTTTCTTAAATCCGGGACGGCAGATGGCTTTCTTT.

Many counts were recorded for this clonotype. The J gene is TRBJ1-1, the V gene TRBV12-3 or TRBV12-4, with D tentatively TRBD1 (5 bases). V was shortened by 7 bases and J by 7 bases, with 19 bases between the two germline ends. This CDR3 is built from 14 residues. The CDR3 loop is CASNPSGTRGEAFF. CDR3 sequence (DNA): TGTGCCAGCAATCCTTCCGGGACCCGCGGTGAAGCTTTCTTT.

This clonotype has a count of ten or more. The chain employs TRBV11-2 and TRBJ1-6; no clear D gene. The CDR3 is 15 residues long. Germline-derived CDR1 and CDR2 are SGHAT and FQNNGV. Trimming stripped 3 bases from V and 7 bases from J, with 13 bases between. The CDR3: CASSFYEGTNSPLHF. CDR3 in DNA: TGTGCCAGCAGCTTCTATGAGGGAACGAATTCACCCCTCCACTTT. Together with reference TRBV11-2 and TRBJ1-6, the CDR3 gives the full variable domain: EAGVAQSPRYKIIEKRQSVAFWCNPISGHATLYWYQQILGQGPKLLIQFQNNGVVDDSQLPKDRFSAERLKGVDSTLKIQPAKLEDSAVYLCASSFYEGTNSPLHFGNGTRLTVT.

J is TRBJ1-1 and V is TRBV27; D gene ambiguous. V shed 4 bases and J shed 0 bases, with 9 bases lying between them. The germline CDR1 and CDR2 sequences are MNHEY and SMNVEV (reference sequence). This CDR3 region has 14 residues. The CDR3 region is CASSSYSLNTEAFF. For the CDR3, the DNA is TGTGCCAGCAGTTCGTACAGTTTGAACACTGAAGCTTTCTTT.

As concerns this clonotype: Just one base apart from a much larger clone, this may be a read error. This chain connects TRBV20-1 to TRBJ2-2; D gene ambiguous. Germline-derived CDR1 and CDR2 are DFQATT and SNEGSKA (reference sequence). The CDR3 has 15 amino acids. The CDR3 region has the DNA TGCAGTGCTAGAGAAAGCCTTATGAACAGCGGGGAGCTGTTTTTT. Amino acid sequence: CSARESLMNSGELFF.

The chain links TRBV29-1 to TRBJ1-1; possible D gene TRBD1, 5 bases. From germline, CDR1 is SQVTM and CDR2 ANQGSEA. V lost 7 bases, J lost 9 bases, and 15 bases lay in between. This CDR3 has 11 amino acids. Here the CDR3 reads CSAVTGDQAFF. In DNA form, the CDR3 reads TGCAGCGCCGTCACGGGGGACCAAGCTTTCTTT.

This clonotype was seen a few times. The chain employs TRBV28 and TRBJ2-2; D perhaps matches TRBD2 (6 bases). The germline gives CDR1 MDHEN, CDR2 SYDVKM. The V and J ends lost 6 bases and 6 bases respectively, with 8 bases between them. There are 12 residues in the CDR3. The CDR3 coding sequence is TGTGCCAGCAGACTAGCCCCCGGGGAGCTGTTTTTT. It specifies CASRLAPGELFF. The full variable domain, with the rest looked up from reference TRBV28 and TRBJ2-2, is DVKVTQSSRYLVKRTGEKVFLECVQDMDHENMFWYRQDPGLGLRLIYFSYDVKMKEKGDIPEGYSVSREKKERFSLILESASTNQTSMYLCASRLAPGELFFGEGSRLTVL.

This clonotype was counted at least ten times. The V call is TRBV20-1, the J call TRBJ2-1; the D is unclear. Germline V lookup: CDR1 DFQATT, CDR2 SNEGSKA (reference sequence). The CDR3 loop spans 11 amino acids. V dropped 7 bases and J dropped 12 bases, with 16 bases sitting between them. CDR3 amino acids: CSEKSTVGQFF. In nucleotides, the CDR3 is TGCAGTGAAAAGAGCACCGTGGGGCAGTTCTTC.

The rearrangement joins TRBV14 to TRBJ2-7; the D gene is possibly TRBD2 (5 bases). V was trimmed by 1 base and J by 6 bases, leaving 7 bases between them. The CDR3 length is 12 residues. The germline V gene encodes CDR1 SGHDN and CDR2 FVKESK. The CDR3 sequence: CASSQAGIEQYF. The CDR3 DNA follows: TGTGCCAGCAGCCAAGCGGGGATCGAGCAGTACTTC. Full variable domain (missing parts from reference TRBV14 and TRBJ2-7): EAGVTQFPSHSVIEKGQTVTLRCDPISGHDNLYWYRRVMGKEIKFLLHFVKESKQDESGMPNNRFLAERTGGTYSTLKVQPAELEDSGVYFCASSQAGIEQYFGPGTRLTVT.

This clonotype has ten or more counts. V and J are TRBV12-3 or TRBV12-4 and TRBJ2-1; D gene unclear. With 8 bases removed from V and 10 bases from J, the gap between germline ends came to 3 bases. The CDR3 covers 8 residues. In DNA form, the CDR3 reads TGTGCCAGCCGCGAGCAGTTCTTC. It codes for CASREQFF.

This clonotype occurred many times. This chain joins TRBV11-2 and TRBJ2-1; 15 bases align to TRBD2. Germline lookup yields CDR1 SGHAT and CDR2 FQNNGV. Trimming removed 5 bases from V and 8 bases from J; junction bases left unmatched: 4. The CDR3 runs to 15 residues. This CDR3 is CASSPGLAGGHEQFF. The CDR3 nucleotides are TGTGCCAGCAGCCCCGGACTAGCGGGAGGGCATGAGCAGTTCTTC.

The chain employs TRBV7-6 and TRBJ2-1, with 9 bases aligning to TRBD2. V trimming: 1 base; J trimming: 1 base; junction bases outside the gene matches: 8. Germline loops: CDR1 SGHVS, CDR2 FNYEAQ. This CDR3 contains 18 residues. The CDR3 loop reads CASSLGAAGGWSYNEQFF. CDR3 nucleotides: TGTGCCAGCAGCTTAGGAGCCGCGGGAGGGTGGTCCTACAATGAGCAGTTCTTC.

This clonotype occurred many times. This chain joins TRBV19 and TRBJ1-2; D unclear. The CDR3 extends over 12 amino acids. From germline, CDR1 is LNHDA and CDR2 SQIVND (reference sequence). Trimming left V 7 bases short and J 4 bases short, with 10 bases between. The CDR3 sequence: CASTIESYGYTF. The CDR3 DNA reads TGTGCCAGTACGATCGAGTCCTATGGCTACACCTTC.

This clonotype was seen repeatedly, ten times or more. The chain couples TRBV10-2 to TRBJ1-1, with D perhaps TRBD1 (6 bases). This CDR3 comprises 11 residues. The V gene lost 5 bases and the J gene lost 8 bases, with 9 bases spanning the gap. The V gene's germline CDR1 is WSHSY and CDR2 SAAADI. DNA of the CDR3: TGCGCCAGCAGTACAGGGCCCGAAGCTTTCTTT. This sequence encodes CASSTGPEAFF.

A few counts support this clonotype. This CDR3 is CASSLGSSGRSDTQYF. The CDR3, as DNA: TGCGCCAGCAGCTTGGGTTCTAGCGGGAGGAGTGATACGCAGTATTTT. The rearrangement links TRBV5-1 to TRBJ2-3; TRBD2 aligns across 11 bases. Trimming cost V 0 bases and J 6 bases; bases outside gene matches: 6. CDR3 length: 16 residues. Germline values: CDR1 SGHRS, CDR2 YFSETQ.

This clonotype came up many times. The chain is built from TRBV7-4 and TRBJ1-6; D might be TRBD1 (6 bases). The CDR3 is 17 amino acids. With 3 bases removed from V and 13 bases from J, the gap between germline ends came to 25 bases. Germline CDR1 SGHVT, CDR2 SQSDAQ. CDR3 residues: CASSFPNYTEGGFPLHF. DNA of the CDR3: TGTGCCAGCAGCTTCCCGAACTATACAGAAGGGGGATTCCCCCTCCACTTT.

This clonotype occurred many times. J is TRBJ2-1 and V is TRBV2, with 8 bases that match TRBD2. J lost 7 bases, V lost 8 bases, and 7 bases had no gene match. CDR1 SNHLY and CDR2 FYNNEI come from the germline V gene. The CDR3 extends over 13 amino acids. CDR3 sequence reads: CASPRTSFNEQFF. Written as DNA, the CDR3 is TGTGCCAGCCCCCGGACTAGCTTTAATGAGCAGTTCTTC.

This clonotype was picked up many times. The chain is built from TRBV6-2 or TRBV6-3 and TRBJ2-3; D remains unclear. Trimming removed 0 bases at V and 0 bases at J, with 4 bases between. The V gene's germline CDR1 is MNHEY and CDR2 SVGEGT. This CDR3 spans 14 amino acids. CDR3 sequence reads: CASSYSTSTDTQYF. CDR3 nucleotides: TGTGCCAGCAGTTACTCGACTAGCACAGATACGCAGTATTTT.

This clonotype was recorded at least ten times. The rearrangement uses TRBV6-2 or TRBV6-3 and TRBJ2-5, with no clear D. This CDR3 has 12 residues. V lost 6 bases, J lost 2 bases, and 7 bases lay in between. Germline V gives CDR1 MNHEY, CDR2 SVGEGT. The CDR3 here is CASRTSQETQYF. As DNA, the CDR3 is TGTGCCAGCAGGACCAGTCAAGAGACCCAGTACTTC.